A selection of T cell receptor beta chains follows, all from one sample in a study of T-cell reconstitution after alpha-beta-depleted transplantation in children. From the PCR reads, TCRdb called clonotypes with MiXCR, one entry per CDR3 protein. The data show 40,000 to 60,000 distinct CDR3 sequences, about 9.3% seen once. The sequencing used PBMCs, mostly from graft donor cells, collected 60 days after TCRalphabeta/CD19-depleted stem cell transplant. Receptor source: a male patient between 2 and 10 years old who had a stem cell transplant for chronic granulomatous disease, so the T cells may come from the graft donor. Each CDR3 is given with its conserved first and last residue. The order of the fields is V gene, CDR3 protein.

V gene: TRBV5-1
CDR3 protein: CASSDVTSGNPRYYNEQFF

V gene: TRBV5-6
CDR3 protein: CASSSILSTQTDTQYF

V gene: TRBV5-2
CDR3 protein: CASGLGQGNGEQYF

V gene: TRBV7-2
CDR3 protein: CASSSRGQQLSFF

V gene: TRBV3-1
CDR3 protein: CASSQDRGQGREQYF

V gene: TRBV5-4
CDR3 protein: CASSLQGKPYNEQFF

V gene: TRBV12-3/TRBV12-4
CDR3 protein: CASSLWNYGYTF

V gene: TRBV5-6
CDR3 protein: CASSLGWENLDTQYF

V gene: TRBV14
CDR3 protein: CASSQGSSEQNF

V gene: TRBV21-1
CDR3 protein: CASSNCPAGLAGTEQYF

V gene: TRBV20-1
CDR3 protein: CSASRLAGVIDTQYF

V gene: TRBV27
CDR3 protein: CASLRTVFRQGVKTEAFF

V gene: TRBV11-2
CDR3 protein: CASRLGLSGGYNEQFF

V gene: TRBV20-1
CDR3 protein: CSMRVGLATETQYF

V gene: TRBV3-1
CDR3 protein: CASSQVYGKANYGYTF

V gene: TRBV6-1
CDR3 protein: CASSEAREFKTSTINEQYF

V gene: TRBV27
CDR3 protein: CASSFGGMNTEAFF

V gene: TRBV20-1
CDR3 protein: CSARDNRGPSYEQYF

V gene: TRBV12-3/TRBV12-4
CDR3 protein: CASSLGPPHGGNEQFF

V gene: TRBV29-1
CDR3 protein: CSGGEGGFADTQYF

V gene: TRBV11-2
CDR3 protein: CASSLPGRASFGELFF

V gene: TRBV18
CDR3 protein: CASSHGRGPKETQYF

V gene: TRBV5-1
CDR3 protein: CASSRTQKALAGVNEQFF

V gene: TRBV7-8
CDR3 protein: CASSLLAGPSYNEQFF

V gene: TRBV6-2/TRBV6-3
CDR3 protein: CASSYFSYEQYF

V gene: TRBV10-3
CDR3 protein: CAISEGQGANEKLFF

V gene: TRBV5-1
CDR3 protein: CASRRGGGSGSTDTQYF

V gene: TRBV5-1
CDR3 protein: CASSFQLGADFNYGYTF

V gene: TRBV6-1
CDR3 protein: CAGSIGGGSYEQYF

V gene: TRBV27
CDR3 protein: CASKPGGSSYNEQFF

V gene: TRBV6-5
CDR3 protein: CASSYSGSGANVLTF

V gene: TRBV5-1
CDR3 protein: CASSPGTGLGNEQFF

V gene: TRBV24-1
CDR3 protein: CATSPGQPLPF

V gene: TRBV9
CDR3 protein: CASSTQVGTDTQYF

V gene: TRBV27
CDR3 protein: CASSFGQTYEQYF

V gene: TRBV9
CDR3 protein: CASSAQPGLSETQYF

V gene: TRBV18
CDR3 protein: CASSRQGLNTEAFF

V gene: TRBV14
CDR3 protein: CASSPPDGDEQYF

V gene: TRBV4-1
CDR3 protein: CASSRLWGGVWNEQFF

V gene: TRBV6-5
CDR3 protein: CASSYFFSPGDQPQHF

V gene: TRBV7-2
CDR3 protein: CASSSRPRAVAETQYF

V gene: TRBV5-1
CDR3 protein: CASSLPGGTGELFF

V gene: TRBV6-1
CDR3 protein: CASSRLAGSSDTQYF

V gene: TRBV27
CDR3 protein: CASSLERSGRDSPLHF

V gene: TRBV6-1
CDR3 protein: CASSRGSRAYEQYF

V gene: TRBV4-3
CDR3 protein: CASSQGTGRAPLHF

V gene: TRBV5-6
CDR3 protein: CASSYGQGVTEAFF

V gene: TRBV12-3/TRBV12-4
CDR3 protein: CASSLEGRTDTQYF

V gene: TRBV5-4
CDR3 protein: CASSLTTLDTQYF

V gene: TRBV4-2
CDR3 protein: CASSQDPGQPYGYTF

V gene: TRBV5-1
CDR3 protein: CASSGGVTSGYEQYF

V gene: TRBV7-6
CDR3 protein: CASSRGSSGNTIYF

V gene: TRBV30
CDR3 protein: CAWSVRQGVGETQYF

V gene: TRBV7-3
CDR3 protein: CASSLAGRSTDTQYF

V gene: TRBV20-1
CDR3 protein: CSAMQPGELFF

V gene: TRBV7-2
CDR3 protein: CASSQHRAQETQYF

V gene: TRBV6-1
CDR3 protein: CASRGDNRWSLREQYF

V gene: TRBV20-1
CDR3 protein: CSAQDRAVNYGYTF